This T cell receptor beta chain was captured by sequencing in a study of cytomegalovirus exposure and HLA in healthy donors. Turning to this clone: One junction end disagrees with the germline gene, perhaps due to a read error.

A multiplex PCR was run with 60 Vbeta primers and 13 Jbeta primers. In the original analysis: An analysis that came later counted 60 million to 80 million unique TCR beta chains, around 12 million shared. Libraries were prepared by immunoSEQ multiplex PCR; TCRdb keeps only in-frame clonotypes and omits some of them. V and J calls and clone size are those listed in that table; D and trimming were worked out from the DNA. Of more than 200,000 clones listed, roughly 80% are singletons. Germline V gene sequence: CDR1 LNHDA, CDR2 SQIVND (reference sequence). There are 15 residues in the CDR3. The chain has TRBV19 and TRBJ1-6, with D possibly being TRBD1 (6 bases). This TCR was recovered from a man aged 40-50 years in good health and CMV-seronegative. The source material was PBMCs. The CDR3 is CASTFRGTDNSPLHF. The CDR3 bases are TGTGCCAGTACTTTCAGGGGCACTGATAATTCACCCCTCCATTTT.